The present T cell receptor (beta chain) was sequenced within a study of identifying expanded T cells in peripheral blood (dated by TCRdb to between 2019 and 2020). For context, the study as a whole: Four technical replicates, made by sequencing separate aliquots from the same pool of genomic DNA, were compared pairwise. Overall study outcomes, separate from this receptor: Across all healthy donors, variance in clone template counts between approximately two-week samples was found to increase significantly with total template count. The authors expected biological variance in healthy repertoires might increase further over much longer intervals such as months to years. The binomial model flagged about 1.1 differentially abundant clones between technical replicates but 15 to 17 over approximately 2 weeks and approximately 18 over roughly 4 weeks. Across all healthy-donor time intervals, the beta-binomial model significantly lowered both the number of clones called differentially abundant and the false-positive rate.

During the collection period, no immune events, such as infections, were documented for the healthy donors. To calibrate time-dependent variance in a beta-binomial model of T-cell clone differential abundance, blood repertoires from healthy donors were used as a training cohort. There were roughly ten healthy donors in the training cohort, of whom 3 were female and 7 were male. The donors were between roughly 25 and 70 years old, with an average age of roughly 43 years. Whole blood was collected from each healthy donor at three time points spaced 2 to 3 weeks apart and obtained from a commercial supplier. For immunosequencing, genomic DNA was extracted from whole blood that had not been sorted. The germline V gene provides CDR1 SNHLY and CDR2 FYNNEI. Its CDR3 holds 15 amino acids, cysteine through phenylalanine. Only CDR3 DNA remains: 45 bases, in frame from the first base. V trim: 4 bases; J trim: 6 bases; unmatched bases: 7.

Concerning this clone itself: Its binding antigen is unknown. One base away there is no much larger clone; base qualities are not given.

The immunoSEQ Assay, which uses bias-controlled multiplex PCR amplification of genomic DNA, was used to profile TCRbeta CDR3 regions. From the authors' description of their analysis: To quantify the absolute abundance of each unique TCRbeta CDR3 region, the sequences were collapsed and filtered. Two models were used to test differential abundance: a binomial model (Fisher-equivalent) and a beta-binomial model that adds time-dependent variance fitted from healthy donors. Clones with fewer than 5 combined templates were removed, and a clone was called differentially abundant if the clone's Benjamini-Hochberg FDR was below 0.01. In the beta-binomial model, variance was expressed as a function of the total template count across the two samples, in the form v = (b*log(k)+a)^2. TCRdb obtained this table from immuneACCESS and retained in-frame rearrangements with V and J assigned. These tables miss some clones; where compared with another copy, unresolved V genes account for less than half of the shortfall, and the remainder is unexplained. V and J calls and clone size are given by that table; D and trimming were obtained from the DNA. Counted in this sample were about 100,000 clones; over 80% of them appeared once. Of the sample, about 5.9% falls within the top ten clones.

The chain uses TRBV2 and TRBJ1-3, and 9 junction bases match TRBD1. This clonotype was sampled from a person aged 18-69 years in good health. What was sequenced was blood. The DNA is TGTGCCAGCAGTGGCCCACGACAGGGGGAAAACACCATATATTTT. Its amino acids are CASSGPRQGENTIYF.